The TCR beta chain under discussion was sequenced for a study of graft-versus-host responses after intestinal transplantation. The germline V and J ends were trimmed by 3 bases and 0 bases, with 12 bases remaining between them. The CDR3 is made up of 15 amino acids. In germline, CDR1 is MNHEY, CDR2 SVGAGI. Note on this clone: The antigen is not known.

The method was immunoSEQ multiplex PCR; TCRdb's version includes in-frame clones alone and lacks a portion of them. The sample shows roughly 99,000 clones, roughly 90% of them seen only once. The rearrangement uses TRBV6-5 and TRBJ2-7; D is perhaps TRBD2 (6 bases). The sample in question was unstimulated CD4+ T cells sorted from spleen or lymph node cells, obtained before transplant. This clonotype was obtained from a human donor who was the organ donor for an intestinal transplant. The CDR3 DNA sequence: TGTGCCAGCAGTTATATGGGGGGACCCTCCTACGAGCAGTACTTC. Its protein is CASSYMGGPSYEQYF.